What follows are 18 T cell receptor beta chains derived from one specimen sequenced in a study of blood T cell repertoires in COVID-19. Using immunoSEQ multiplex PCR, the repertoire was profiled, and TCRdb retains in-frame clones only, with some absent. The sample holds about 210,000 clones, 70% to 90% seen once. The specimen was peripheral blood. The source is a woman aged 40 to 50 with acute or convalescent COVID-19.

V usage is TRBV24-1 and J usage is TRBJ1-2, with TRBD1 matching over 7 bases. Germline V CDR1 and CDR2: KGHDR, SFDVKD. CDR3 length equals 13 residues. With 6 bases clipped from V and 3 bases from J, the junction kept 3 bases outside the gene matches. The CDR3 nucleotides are TGTGCCACCAGTCAGGGGGAAGACTATGGCTACACCTTC. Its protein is CATSQGEDYGYTF.

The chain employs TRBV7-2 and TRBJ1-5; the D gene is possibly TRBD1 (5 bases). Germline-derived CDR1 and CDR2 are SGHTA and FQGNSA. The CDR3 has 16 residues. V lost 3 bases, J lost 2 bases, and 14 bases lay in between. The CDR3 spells CASSLNDPRGNQPQHF. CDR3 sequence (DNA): TGTGCCAGCAGCTTGAACGATCCCAGGGGCAATCAGCCCCAGCATTTT.

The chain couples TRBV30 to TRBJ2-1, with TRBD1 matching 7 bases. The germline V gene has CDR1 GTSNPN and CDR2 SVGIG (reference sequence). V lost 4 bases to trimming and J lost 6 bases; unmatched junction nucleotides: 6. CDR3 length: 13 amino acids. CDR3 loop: CAWISQGLNEQFF. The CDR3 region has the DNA TGTGCCTGGATTTCACAGGGGCTCAATGAGCAGTTCTTC.

CDR3 bases: TGTGCCAGCAGGGGAGGACGCGCGAACACCGGGGAGCTGTTTTTT. It is translated as CASRGGRANTGELFF. J is TRBJ2-2 and V is TRBV11-2; tentative D call: TRBD2 (6 bases). The V and J ends lost 6 bases and 0 bases respectively, with 11 bases between them. CDR1 is SGHAT and CDR2 is FQNNGV in the germline V gene. This CDR3 spans 15 amino acids.

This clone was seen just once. The CDR3 here is CASSLRRSMNTEAFF. The CDR3 bases are TGTGCCAGCAGCCTGCGGCGCTCCATGAACACTGAAGCTTTCTTT. The V gene is TRBV3-1 (or the pseudogene TRBV3-2), the J gene TRBJ1-1; D is unclear. There are 15 residues in the CDR3. CDR1 LGHDT and CDR2 YNNKEL come from the germline V gene (reference sequence). V dropped 4 bases and J dropped 0 bases, with 12 bases sitting between them.

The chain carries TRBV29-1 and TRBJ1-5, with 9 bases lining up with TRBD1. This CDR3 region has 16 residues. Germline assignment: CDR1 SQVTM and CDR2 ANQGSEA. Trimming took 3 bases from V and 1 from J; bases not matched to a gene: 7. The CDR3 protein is CSVDDRGGESNQPQHF. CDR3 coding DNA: TGCAGCGTTGATGACAGGGGGGGAGAAAGCAATCAGCCCCAGCATTTT.

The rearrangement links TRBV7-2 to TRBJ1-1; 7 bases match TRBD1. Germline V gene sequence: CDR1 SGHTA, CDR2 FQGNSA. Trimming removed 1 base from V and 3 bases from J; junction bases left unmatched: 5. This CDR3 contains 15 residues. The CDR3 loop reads CASSLGRGLDTEAFF. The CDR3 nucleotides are TGTGCCAGCAGCTTAGGGAGGGGGCTGGACACTGAAGCTTTCTTT.

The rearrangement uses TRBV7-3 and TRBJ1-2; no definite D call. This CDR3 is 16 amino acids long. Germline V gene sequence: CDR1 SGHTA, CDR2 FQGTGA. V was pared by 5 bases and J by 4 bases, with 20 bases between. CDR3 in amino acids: CASSDPQEGVSYGYTF. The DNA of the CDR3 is TGTGCCAGCAGCGACCCTCAGGAGGGCGTTAGCTATGGCTACACCTTC.

The CDR3 protein is CASSSPGRGIYGYTF. Here the CDR3 DNA reads TGTGCCAGCAGCTCACCTGGACGGGGGATTTATGGCTACACCTTC. V is TRBV7-2 and J is TRBJ1-2; D may be TRBD1 (5 bases). V dropped 4 bases and J dropped 5 bases, with 17 bases sitting between them. This CDR3 has 15 amino acids. Per the germline V gene, CDR1 is SGHTA and CDR2 is FQGNSA.

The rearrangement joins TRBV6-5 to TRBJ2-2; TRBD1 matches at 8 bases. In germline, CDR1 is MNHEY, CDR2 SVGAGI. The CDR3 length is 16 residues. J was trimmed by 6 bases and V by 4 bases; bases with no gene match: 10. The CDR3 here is CASSFLTTGVAGELFF. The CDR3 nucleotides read TGTGCCAGCAGTTTCCTTACGACAGGGGTGGCCGGGGAGCTGTTTTTT.

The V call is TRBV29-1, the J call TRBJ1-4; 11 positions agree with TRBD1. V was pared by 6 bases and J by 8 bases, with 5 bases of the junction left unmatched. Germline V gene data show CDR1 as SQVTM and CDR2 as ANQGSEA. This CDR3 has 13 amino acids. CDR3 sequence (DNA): TGCAGCGTAGCGGGACAGGGGGAGGAAAAACTGTTTTTT. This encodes CSVAGQGEEKLFF.

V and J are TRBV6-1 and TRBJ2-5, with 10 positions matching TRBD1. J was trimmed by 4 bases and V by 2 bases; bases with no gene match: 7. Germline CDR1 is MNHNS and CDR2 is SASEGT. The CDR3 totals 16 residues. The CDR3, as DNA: TGTGCCAGCAGTGAACCTGGGGGGACAGGGGCAGAGACCCAGTACTTC. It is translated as CASSEPGGTGAETQYF.

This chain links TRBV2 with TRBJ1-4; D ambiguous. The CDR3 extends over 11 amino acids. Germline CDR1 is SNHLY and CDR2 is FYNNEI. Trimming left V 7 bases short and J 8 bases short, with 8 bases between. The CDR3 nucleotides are TGTGCCAGCACCCTCAGGGAAAAACTGTTTTTT. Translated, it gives CASTLREKLFF.

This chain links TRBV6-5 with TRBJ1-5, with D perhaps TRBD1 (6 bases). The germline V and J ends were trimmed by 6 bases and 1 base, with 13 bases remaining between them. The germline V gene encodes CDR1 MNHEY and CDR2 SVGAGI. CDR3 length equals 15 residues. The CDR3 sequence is CASRSARGSNQPQHF. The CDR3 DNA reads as TGTGCCAGCAGGTCCGCCAGGGGAAGCAATCAGCCCCAGCATTTT.

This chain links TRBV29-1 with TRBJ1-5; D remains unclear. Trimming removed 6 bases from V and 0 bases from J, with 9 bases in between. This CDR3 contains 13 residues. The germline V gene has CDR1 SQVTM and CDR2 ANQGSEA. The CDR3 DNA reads TGCAGCGTGGCCCGGGATAGCAATCAGCCCCAGCATTTT. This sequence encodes CSVARDSNQPQHF.

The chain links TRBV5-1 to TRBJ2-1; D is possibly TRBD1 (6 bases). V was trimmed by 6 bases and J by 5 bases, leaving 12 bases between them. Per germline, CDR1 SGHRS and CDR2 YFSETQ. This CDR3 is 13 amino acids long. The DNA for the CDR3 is TGCGCCAGCATCCCGGACAGCAACAATGAGCAGTTCTTC. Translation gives CASIPDSNNEQFF.

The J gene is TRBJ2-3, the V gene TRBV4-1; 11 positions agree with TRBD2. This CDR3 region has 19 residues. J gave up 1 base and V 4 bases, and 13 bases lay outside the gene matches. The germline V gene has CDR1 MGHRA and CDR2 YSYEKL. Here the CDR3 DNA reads TGCGCCAGCAGCCTTTATTCCGGGACTAGCGGAACCCGCACAGATACGCAGTATTTT. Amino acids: CASSLYSGTSGTRTDTQYF.

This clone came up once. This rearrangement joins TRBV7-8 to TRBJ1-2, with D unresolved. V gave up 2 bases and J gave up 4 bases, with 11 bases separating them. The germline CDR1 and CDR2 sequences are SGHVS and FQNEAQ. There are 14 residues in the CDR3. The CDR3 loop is CASSLIQTGYGYTF. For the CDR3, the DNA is TGTGCCAGCAGCTTAATACAGACCGGCTATGGCTACACCTTC.